This T cell receptor beta chain was retrieved from a study of control samples from healthy donors and cancer patients. The CDR3 runs 15 residues. V was clipped by 5 bases and J by 10 bases; unmatched bases: 9. Looked up from germline, CDR1 is MNHEY and CDR2 is SVGAGI. Data came from immunoSEQ multiplex PCR; TCRdb stores just in-frame clones and leaves some out. The sample has 110,000 to 150,000 clones, around 94% seen once. This clone was picked up a small number of times. The sample comprised blood. This chain links TRBV6-5 with TRBJ1-6; TRBD1 matches at 9 bases. This TCR came from a man aged 35-49 years in good health. The CDR3 nucleotides read TGTGCCAGCAGTCTTTTTATGACAGGGGGATCACCCCTCCACTTT. Translation gives CASSLFMTGGSPLHF.